This TCR beta chain appears in the sequencing data of a study of T-cell memory formation after mild COVID-19. Constant-segment primers and 5'RACE yielded cDNA libraries for TCR alpha and TCR beta, each carrying sample barcodes and UMIs. Via MiXCR, TCRdb re-called the 5' RACE reads, giving one row per CDR3 protein. This table holds some 600,000 distinct CDR3 sequences, around 15% found once. Trimming took 3 bases from V and 2 from J; bases not matched to a gene: 10. The CDR3 length is 17 residues. Study outcomes and limitations: Researchers found some responding clones in pre-infection memory, a sign that cross-reactive memory joined. Confirmation of SARS-CoV-2 specificity was lacking for second-wave clones peaking day 37.

As for this clonotype: Its antigen is as yet unknown.

The genes are TRBV12-3 or TRBV12-4 and TRBJ2-7; 10 nucleotides line up with TRBD2. Sequenced input: PBMCs or a T cell subset sorted from them (not recorded which). The sequence came from an adult woman who had mild COVID-19 (a few samples of this study predate the infection). Cell type and time point are not known. The DNA of the CDR3 is TGTGCCAGCAGTTTGGCTAGCGGGAGAAGGATTCCCTACGAGCAGTACTTC. Protein: CASSLASGRRIPYEQYF.